Each of the 31 T cell receptor beta chains below was sequenced from the same sample in a study of cytomegalovirus exposure and HLA in healthy donors. Primers included in the PCR were 60 Vbeta and 13 Jbeta primers. The method was immunoSEQ multiplex PCR; TCRdb's version includes in-frame clones alone and lacks a portion of them. The repertoire holds 130,000 or so clones, with approximately 77% as singletons. The sample taken for sequencing was PBMCs. Receptors originate from a woman between 35 and 50 years old in good health and CMV-seronegative.

The chain combines TRBV6-6 with TRBJ1-1; tentatively, D is TRBD1 (5 bases). The germline V gene encodes CDR1 MNHNY and CDR2 SVGAGI (reference sequence). The CDR3 runs 15 residues. V lost 2 bases, J lost 4 bases, and 14 bases lay in between. For the CDR3, the DNA is TGTGCCAGCAGTTACATAGGGGCGCCTAGCACTGAAGCTTTCTTT. Amino acid sequence: CASSYIGAPSTEAFF.

This clone was seen a handful of times. The chain recombines TRBV19 with TRBJ1-2, with 10 bases that match TRBD1. CDR1 is LNHDA, CDR2 SQIVND, per germline (reference sequence). V lost 10 bases and J lost 8; bases outside the gene matches: 10. The CDR3 sequence is 13 residues long. In DNA form, the CDR3 reads TGTGCCACCTGGAGACAGGGGGCGCGGGGCTACACCTTC. Translation: CATWRQGARGYTF.

This clone was picked up a small number of times. The V gene is TRBV7-2, the J gene TRBJ2-3; 7 bases agree with TRBD2. The CDR3 contains 14 residues. V dropped 5 bases and J dropped 1; count of bases not matched to a gene: 3. Germline V gene lookup returns CDR1 SGHTA and CDR2 FQGNSA. The CDR3 bases are TGTGCCAGCAGCCGAGCGGGGCGCACAGATACGCAGTATTTT. This gives the protein CASSRAGRTDTQYF.

DNA for the CDR3: TGTGCCAGTAGTATCAGGGGAAGCACTGAAGCTTTCTTT. This gives the protein CASSIRGSTEAFF. V gene TRBV19 combines with J gene TRBJ1-1, with D possibly matching TRBD1 (6 bases). Between the trimmed V and J ends, which lost 3 bases and 4 bases, there was a span of 9 bases. Germline V gives CDR1 LNHDA, CDR2 SQIVND (reference sequence). The CDR3 is made up of 13 amino acids.

The CDR3, as DNA: TGTGCCAGCGCAAGAGGGGGAAGTGAGCAGTTCTTC. Protein product: CASARGGSEQFF. This rearrangement joins TRBV19 to TRBJ2-1; the D gene is possibly TRBD1 (6 bases). Trimming took off 9 bases at V and 9 bases at J, with 15 bases between the two ends. The CDR3 consists of 12 residues. The germline gives CDR1 LNHDA, CDR2 SQIVND (reference sequence).

This clone was counted only a few times. The chain joins TRBV5-4 to TRBJ2-3; 9 bases map to TRBD1. Trimming took 3 bases from V and 1 from J; bases not matched to a gene: 0. The CDR3 extends over 14 amino acids. CDR1 is SGHNT and CDR2 is YYREEE in the germline V gene (reference sequence). The CDR3 DNA follows: TGTGCCAGCAGCTGGGACAGGGGCACAGATACGCAGTATTTT. It specifies CASSWDRGTDTQYF.

The table lists this clone with a count of one. The rearrangement uses TRBV6-5 and TRBJ1-1; D remains ambiguous. Germline V lookup: CDR1 MNHEY, CDR2 SVGAGI. The length of the CDR3 is 13 residues. Between the trimmed V and J ends, which lost 5 bases and 1 base, there was a span of 8 bases. In DNA form, the CDR3 reads TGTGCCAGCAGTGGAGTAGGGAACACTGAAGCTTTCTTT. Translation gives CASSGVGNTEAFF.

V gene TRBV9 combines with J gene TRBJ1-1; no reliable D call. V lost 4 bases, J lost 5 bases, and 12 bases lay in between. CDR1 and CDR2 from the germline V gene are SGDLS and YYNGEE. This CDR3 spans 13 amino acids. CDR3 sequence (DNA): TGTGCCAGCAGCTTCTACCGAGGGACTGAAGCTTTCTTT. It translates to CASSFYRGTEAFF.

CDR3 DNA: TGCAGCGTTGATGGGGGGTCCTCCTACGAGCAGTACTTC. Its translation is CSVDGGSSYEQYF. This sequence joins TRBV29-1 and TRBJ2-7, with a possible D match to TRBD2 (6 bases). Trimming shortened V by 3 bases and J by 0 bases, and 9 bases separated the two germline ends. CDR1 and CDR2 (germline): SQVTM, ANQGSEA. The CDR3 loop spans 13 amino acids.

As DNA, the CDR3 is TGTGCCAGCAGCTTGGCGGGGAAACAGCCCCAGCATTTT. Amino acids: CASSLAGKQPQHF. This chain connects TRBV5-8 to TRBJ1-5, with D uncertain. The CDR3 runs 13 residues. Trimming took 0 bases from V and 7 from J, leaving 8 bases between them. Germline V gives CDR1 SGHTS, CDR2 YDEGEE.

The chain links TRBV7-9 to TRBJ1-2; TRBD1 might be the D (5 bases). The germline V gene encodes CDR1 SEHNR and CDR2 FQNEAQ (reference sequence). The CDR3 is made up of 14 amino acids. The V gene lost 1 base and the J gene lost 7 bases, with 13 bases spanning the gap. CDR3: CASSLDRSGGGYTF. CDR3 bases: TGTGCCAGCAGCTTAGACCGGTCGGGGGGTGGCTACACCTTC.

The V call is TRBV6-5, the J call TRBJ2-7; 7 bases are shared with TRBD1. Trimming removed 6 bases from V and 2 bases from J; junction bases left unmatched: 7. In germline, CDR1 is MNHEY, CDR2 SVGAGI. This CDR3 comprises 14 residues. CDR3 nucleotides: TGTGCCAGCAGCCAAAACAGGGGACCCTACGAGCAGTACTTC. Translated, it gives CASSQNRGPYEQYF.

The chain carries TRBV6-5 and TRBJ2-5; no clear D. Germline assignment: CDR1 MNHEY and CDR2 SVGAGI. The germline V and J ends were trimmed by 0 bases and 1 base, with 6 bases remaining between them. This CDR3 contains 14 residues. The CDR3 nucleotides are TGTGCCAGCAGTTACTCGTGGGCCCAAGAGACCCAGTACTTC. Translation: CASSYSWAQETQYF.

CDR3 nucleotides: TGTGCCAGCAGCCCGGGGACTAATGAAAAACTGTTTTTT. Its translation is CASSPGTNEKLFF. J is TRBJ1-4 and V is TRBV7-9; D unclear. V lost 5 bases to trimming and J lost 2 bases, with 6 bases between them. Germline V gene data show CDR1 as SEHNR and CDR2 as FQNEAQ (reference sequence). The CDR3 runs to 13 residues.

This chain connects TRBV5-1 to TRBJ1-1, with D unresolved. The germline V and J ends were trimmed by 2 bases and 6 bases, with 23 bases remaining between them. CDR3 length: 17 residues. Germline lookup yields CDR1 SGHRS and CDR2 YFSETQ. The CDR3 nucleotides read TGCGCCAGCAGCTTTTTTGCTACGGCCGTTACTAGCGCTGAAGCTTTCTTT. This encodes CASSFFATAVTSAEAFF. The variable domain in full, with the rest retrieved from reference TRBV5-1 and TRBJ1-1, is KAGVTQTPRYLIKTRGQQVTLSCSPISGHRSVSWYQQTPGQGLQFLFEYFSETQRNKGNFPGRFSGRQFSNSRSEMNVSTLELGDSALYLCASSFFATAVTSAEAFFGQGTRLTVV.

The J gene is TRBJ1-2, the V gene TRBV30, with unresolved D. Germline loops: CDR1 GTSNPN, CDR2 SVGIG (reference sequence). The CDR3 covers 12 residues. V was pared by 6 bases and J by 0 bases, with 8 bases between. The CDR3: CACPRSNYGYTF. The CDR3 region has the DNA TGTGCCTGCCCCCGTTCTAACTATGGCTACACCTTC. The complete variable domain, with remaining parts taken from reference TRBV30 and TRBJ1-2, reads SQTIHQWPATLVQPVGSPLSLECTVEGTSNPNLYWYRQAAGRGLQLLFYSVGIGQISSEVPQNLSASRPQDRQFILSSKKLLLSDSGFYLCACPRSNYGYTFGSGTRLTVV.

The chain couples TRBV18 to TRBJ1-1; the D is unclear. CDR1 and CDR2 from the germline V gene are KGHSH and LQKENI. This CDR3 spans 13 amino acids. V lost 3 bases and J lost 1, with 6 bases in between. Written as DNA, the CDR3 is TGTGCCAGCTCACCCTCGGGGAACACTGAAGCTTTCTTT. Encoded protein: CASSPSGNTEAFF. Supplemented by reference TRBV18 and TRBJ1-1, the full variable domain reads NAGVMQNPRHLVRRRGQEARLRCSPMKGHSHVYWYRQLPEEGLKFMVYLQKENIIDESGMPKERFSAEFPKEGPSILRIQQVVRGDSAAYFCASSPSGNTEAFFGQGTRLTVV.

V usage is TRBV5-4 and J usage is TRBJ1-1, with D possibly being TRBD1 (6 bases). V gave up 4 bases and J gave up 2 bases, with 9 bases separating them. From germline, CDR1 is SGHNT and CDR2 YYREEE (reference sequence). This CDR3 has 13 amino acids. The DNA of the CDR3 is TGTGCCAGCAGCCGGACAGTCAACACTGAAGCTTTCTTT. It encodes CASSRTVNTEAFF. Based on the CDR3 plus reference TRBV5-4 and TRBJ1-1, the full variable domain is ETGVTQSPTHLIKTRGQQVTLRCSSQSGHNTVSWYQQALGQGPQFIFQYYREEENGRGNFPPRFSGLQFPNYSSELNVNALELDDSALYLCASSRTVNTEAFFGQGTRLTVV.

The chain has TRBV5-1 and TRBJ2-5; 12 positions match TRBD2. The CDR3 has 14 residues. Germline V gene lookup returns CDR1 SGHRS and CDR2 YFSETQ. Trimming at V came to 7 bases and at J to 4 bases, leaving 5 bases not matched to a gene. CDR3 loop: CASRELAGGETQYF. CDR3 nucleotide sequence: TGCGCCAGCCGGGAACTAGCGGGGGGAGAGACCCAGTACTTC.

This clone turned up a few times. This chain connects TRBV9 to TRBJ1-1, with a weak D call TRBD1 (5 bases). The germline V and J ends were trimmed by 2 bases and 3 bases, with 17 bases remaining between them. The germline CDR1 and CDR2 sequences are SGDLS and YYNGEE. The length of the CDR3 is 16 residues. This CDR3 is CASSVGGAVKHTEAFF. The CDR3 nucleotides read TGTGCCAGCAGCGTTGGCGGGGCCGTGAAGCACACTGAAGCTTTCTTT.

The rearrangement uses TRBV5-1 and TRBJ2-7, with 7 bases fitting TRBD2. CDR1 SGHRS and CDR2 YFSETQ come from the germline V gene. J gave up 2 bases and V 3 bases, and 8 bases lay outside the gene matches. This CDR3 has 15 residues. In nucleotides, the CDR3 is TGCGCCAGCAGCTCAGGACTAGGGTCGACCTACGAGCAGTACTTC. It translates to CASSSGLGSTYEQYF.

This clone is a singleton in its sample. The V gene is TRBV20-1, the J gene TRBJ2-5; no reliable D call. From germline, CDR1 is DFQATT and CDR2 SNEGSKA (reference sequence). This CDR3 contains 10 residues. V was clipped by 2 bases and J by 5 bases, with 3 bases between them. The CDR3 coding sequence is TGCAGTGCTAGACGGGAGACCCAGTACTTC. This encodes CSARRETQYF.

The gene calls are TRBV10-2 and TRBJ2-3, with 8 bases that match TRBD2. The germline V gene encodes CDR1 WSHSY and CDR2 SAAADI. V gave up 3 bases and J gave up 1 base; unmatched junction bases: 3. This CDR3 region has 15 residues. The CDR3 nucleotides are TGCGCCAGCAGTGACCTGGGACTAGGCACAGATACGCAGTATTTT. Translating gives CASSDLGLGTDTQYF.

This chain uses TRBV10-3 with TRBJ2-3; 10 nucleotides line up with TRBD1. The CDR3 spans 14 residues. V was pared by 6 bases and J by 3 bases, with 3 bases of the junction left unmatched. In germline, CDR1 is ENHRY, CDR2 SYGVKD. The CDR3 spells CAISPGQGTDTQYF. The CDR3 bases are TGTGCCATCAGCCCGGGACAGGGGACAGATACGCAGTATTTT.

CDR3 DNA: TGTGCCAGCTCAGGAGGAAGTGGACAGGGTAACTATGGCTACACCTTC. Translated: CASSGGSGQGNYGYTF. This chain links TRBV18 with TRBJ1-2; 8 bases align to TRBD1. Germline V gene sequence: CDR1 KGHSH, CDR2 LQKENI. This CDR3 has 16 amino acids. V lost 5 bases to trimming and J lost 1 base; unmatched junction nucleotides: 9.

Regarding this clone: The germline gene is not matched at one end of the junction; a read error may be the cause. The chain links TRBV28 to TRBJ1-1; perhaps TRBD1 as D (6 bases). The CDR3 length is 14 residues. Per germline, CDR1 MDHEN and CDR2 SYDVKM. CDR3: CASALGGLNTEAFF. The CDR3 DNA follows: TGTGCCAGCGCCCTGGGGGGGCTGAATACTGAAGCTTTCTTT.

The CDR3 bases are TGCGCCAGCAGCTTGCAGGGGACAGGGGGCAGGAACTATGGCTACACCTTC. Its translation: CASSLQGTGGRNYGYTF. This chain connects TRBV5-1 to TRBJ1-2; 12 bases are a match to TRBD1. This CDR3 region has 17 residues. After removal of 1 base from V and 2 bases from J, the junction contained 6 bases not matched to a gene. The germline gives CDR1 SGHRS, CDR2 YFSETQ.

This clone has just a few counts. The chain recombines TRBV10-1 with TRBJ2-1; TRBD2 matches 11 bases. This CDR3 comprises 15 residues. Germline V gives CDR1 WNHNN, CDR2 SYGVQD (reference sequence). Trimming at V came to 2 bases and at J to 12 bases, leaving 9 bases not matched to a gene. The CDR3 coding sequence is TGCGCCAGCAGTGAGCGGGCTAGCGGGGGGCAAGGGCAGTTCTTC. Its translation is CASSERASGGQGQFF.

V usage is TRBV7-9 and J usage is TRBJ1-2; TRBD1 might be the D (5 bases). The CDR3 totals 13 residues. V was pared by 4 bases and J by 6 bases, with 12 bases between. The germline V gene has CDR1 SEHNR and CDR2 FQNEAQ (reference sequence). The CDR3 spells CASSSRGTDGYTF. The CDR3 DNA follows: TGTGCCAGCAGCTCACGGGGGACGGATGGCTACACCTTC.

This clone was recorded a few times. V usage is TRBV9 and J usage is TRBJ2-7; a weak D match, TRBD1 (5 bases). The germline V and J ends were trimmed by 3 bases and 7 bases, with 14 bases remaining between them. From germline, CDR1 is SGDLS and CDR2 YYNGEE. The CDR3 runs 13 residues. The CDR3 spells CASSGEQVREQYF. The CDR3 DNA reads TGTGCCAGCAGCGGAGAACAGGTACGAGAGCAGTACTTC. The complete variable domain, with remaining parts taken from reference TRBV9 and TRBJ2-7, reads DSGVTQTPKHLITATGQRVTLRCSPRSGDLSVYWYQQSLDQGLQFLIQYYNGEERAKGNILERFSAQQFPDLHSELNLSSLELGDSALYFCASSGEQVREQYFGPGTRLTVT.

The V gene is TRBV7-2, the J gene TRBJ1-2; 9 positions match TRBD1. The CDR3 extends over 13 amino acids. V dropped 5 bases and J dropped 3; count of bases not matched to a gene: 1. Germline CDR1 and CDR2: SGHTA and FQGNSA. CDR3 amino acids: CASSRDRDYGYTF. CDR3 coding DNA: TGTGCCAGCAGCCGGGACAGGGACTATGGCTACACCTTC.